This T cell receptor (beta chain) is from a study of cytomegalovirus exposure and HLA in healthy donors. Amplification used 60 Vbeta primers and 13 Jbeta primers. Sequencing used immunoSEQ multiplex PCR; TCRdb keeps in-frame clones, though not all of them. The sample contains 100,000 or so clones, around 68% of which appear only once. This clone has more than one count but fewer than ten. Germline lookup yields CDR1 WNHNN and CDR2 SYGVQD (reference sequence). CDR3 length: 15 residues. J was trimmed by 3 bases and V by 1 base; bases with no gene match: 1. Sequenced sample: PBMCs. This TCR came from a human donor in good health. This chain joins TRBV10-1 and TRBJ2-5; TRBD2 matches at 11 bases. The CDR3 nucleotides read TGCGCCAGCAGTGAGTTAGCGGGAGGGAAAGAGACCCAGTACTTC. Translating gives CASSELAGGKETQYF.